The clone carrying this TCR beta chain was seen only a few times. Its antigen is unknown. These data come from a study of regulatory T cells in long-lasting Graves disease. Broader study findings: The study found TRBV28, TRBJ1-2 and TRBJ2-5 favored in persistent disease.

Construction of TCR beta libraries relied on iRepertoire HTBI primers and on Arm-PCR targeting CDR3 regions. TCRdb re-called the multiplex PCR reads through MiXCR, storing one row per CDR3 protein. The sample lists about 430,000 distinct CDR3 sequences; 21% were seen once. CDR1 is LNHDA, CDR2 SQIVND, per germline (reference sequence). The CDR3 loop spans 14 amino acids. Trimming pared 5 bases from V and 6 bases from J, leaving 16 bases between. Time point defined: persistent/refractory GD, antithyroid drugs over 5 years with positive TRAb. PBMCs provided the RNA from which the TCR library was made. Peripheral blood, about 9 milliliters of it, was drawn into EDTA tubes.

Sequences were derived from peripheral blood mononuclear cells (PBMCs), sampled when the disease was refractory, from a patient treated with antithyroid drugs. This chain connects TRBV19 to TRBJ1-2; D is perhaps TRBD1 (6 bases). The receptor was isolated from a female donor with Graves disease. CDR3 DNA sequence: TGTGCCAGTAGTCCTCCTGGGCAGGGGAATGGCTACACCTTC. Protein product: CASSPPGQGNGYTF.